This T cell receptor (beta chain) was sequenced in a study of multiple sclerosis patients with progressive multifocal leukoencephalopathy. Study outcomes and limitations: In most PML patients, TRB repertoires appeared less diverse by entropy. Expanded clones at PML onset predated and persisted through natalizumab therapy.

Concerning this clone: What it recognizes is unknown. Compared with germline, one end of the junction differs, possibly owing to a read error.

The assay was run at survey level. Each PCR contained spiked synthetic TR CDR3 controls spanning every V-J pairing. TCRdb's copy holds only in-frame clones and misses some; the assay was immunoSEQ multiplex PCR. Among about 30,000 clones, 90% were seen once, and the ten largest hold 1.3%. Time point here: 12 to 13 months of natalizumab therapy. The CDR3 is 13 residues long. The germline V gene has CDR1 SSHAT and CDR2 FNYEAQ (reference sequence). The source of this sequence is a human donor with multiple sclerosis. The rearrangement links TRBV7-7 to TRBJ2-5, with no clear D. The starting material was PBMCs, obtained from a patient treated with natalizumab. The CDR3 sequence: CASSLFKQETQYF. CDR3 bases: TGTGCTAGCAGCCTATTTAAGCAAGAGACCCAGTACTTC.